This is a list of T cell receptor beta chains from one sample in a study of vaccination and CD4 T cells after COVID-19. Their antigens remain unidentified. TCRdb fed the PCR reads into MiXCR, producing one record per CDR3 protein. The table includes more than 12,000 distinct CDR3 sequences, around 30% detected once. Sequencing input: cultured CD4+ T cells from blood. The receptor source for this set is a human donor with COVID-19. The CDR3 runs from the conserved cysteine through the conserved F or W. Fields, in order: V gene, clone size, D gene, J gene, CDR3 protein, CDR3 DNA. The D gene is left open where the match is weak. Only some rows state a clone size, as once, few, many or a class for expanded clones.

V gene: TRBV19
clone size: NA
D gene: TRBD1
J gene: TRBJ1-2
CDR3 protein: CASSTRQGNGYTF
CDR3 DNA: TGTGCCAGTAGTACCAGACAGGGAAATGGCTACACCTTC

V gene: TRBV30
clone size: NA
D gene: NA
J gene: TRBJ2-5
CDR3 protein: CAWSGGRETQYF
CDR3 DNA: TGTGCCTGGAGTGGAGGGCGAGAGACCCAGTACTTC

V gene: TRBV20-1
clone size: NA
D gene: NA
J gene: TRBJ2-7
CDR3 protein: CSARAGTLNSLTYYEQYF
CDR3 DNA: TGCAGTGCTAGAGCCGGGACACTCAATTCACTCACCTACTACGAGCAGTACTTC

V gene: TRBV6-2/TRBV6-3
clone size: few
D gene: NA
J gene: TRBJ2-1
CDR3 protein: CASSPISSYNEQFF
CDR3 DNA: TGTGCCAGCAGTCCGATTAGCTCCTACAATGAGCAGTTCTTC

V gene: TRBV7-8
clone size: few
D gene: NA
J gene: TRBJ1-2
CDR3 protein: CASSSSGDYGYTF
CDR3 DNA: TGTGCCAGCAGCTCCAGCGGGGACTATGGCTACACCTTC

V gene: TRBV6-2/TRBV6-3
clone size: NA
D gene: TRBD1
J gene: TRBJ2-7
CDR3 protein: CASLGDRSAHEQYF
CDR3 DNA: TGTGCCAGCCTGGGGGACAGGTCCGCCCACGAGCAGTACTTC

V gene: TRBV7-8
clone size: few
D gene: NA
J gene: TRBJ2-7
CDR3 protein: CASSPRIDRSDDYEQYF
CDR3 DNA: TGTGCCAGCAGCCCCCGAATCGACAGATCGGATGACTACGAGCAGTACTTC

V gene: TRBV9
clone size: NA
D gene: NA
J gene: TRBJ2-5
CDR3 protein: CASSVVGETQYF
CDR3 DNA: TGTGCCAGCAGCGTAGTCGGGGAGACCCAGTACTTC

V gene: TRBV6-1
clone size: few
D gene: NA
J gene: TRBJ2-5
CDR3 protein: CASRFRETQYF
CDR3 DNA: TGTGCCAGCAGATTTAGAGAGACCCAGTACTTC

V gene: TRBV7-9
clone size: medium-sized
D gene: TRBD1
J gene: TRBJ2-7
CDR3 protein: CASSPTDREFEQYF
CDR3 DNA: TGTGCCAGCAGCCCGACGGACAGGGAGTTCGAGCAGTACTTC

V gene: TRBV28
clone size: few
D gene: NA
J gene: TRBJ1-5
CDR3 protein: CARDRHNQPQHF
CDR3 DNA: TGTGCCAGGGACCGACACAATCAGCCCCAGCATTTT

V gene: TRBV24-1
clone size: NA
D gene: TRBD1
J gene: TRBJ2-7
CDR3 protein: CATSDSVRDRAGEQYF
CDR3 DNA: TGTGCCACCAGTGATTCCGTAAGAGACAGGGCAGGCGAGCAGTACTTC

V gene: TRBV6-1
clone size: NA
D gene: NA
J gene: TRBJ2-4
CDR3 protein: CASSESGGPGGAKNIQYF
CDR3 DNA: TGTGCCAGCAGTGAAAGTGGGGGACCCGGGGGAGCCAAAAACATTCAGTACTTC

V gene: TRBV9
clone size: NA
D gene: TRBD1
J gene: TRBJ1-6
CDR3 protein: CASSVVGTGNSPLHF
CDR3 DNA: TGTGCCAGCAGCGTAGTAGGGACAGGAAATTCACCCCTCCACTTT

V gene: TRBV19
clone size: medium-sized
D gene: NA
J gene: TRBJ1-5
CDR3 protein: CAASSRTPNQPQHF
CDR3 DNA: TGTGCCGCTTCTTCCAGGACCCCCAATCAGCCCCAGCATTTT

V gene: TRBV11-2
clone size: few
D gene: TRBD2
J gene: TRBJ2-1
CDR3 protein: CASSFSGGATNEQFF
CDR3 DNA: TGTGCCAGCAGCTTTAGCGGGGGGGCGACTAATGAGCAGTTCTTC

V gene: TRBV27
clone size: NA
D gene: NA
J gene: TRBJ1-1
CDR3 protein: CARPANTEAFF
CDR3 DNA: TGTGCCAGACCGGCGAACACTGAAGCTTTCTTT

V gene: TRBV20-1
clone size: few
D gene: NA
J gene: TRBJ2-1
CDR3 protein: CSASQVGRSINNEQFF
CDR3 DNA: TGCAGTGCTAGTCAAGTCGGCAGGAGTATCAACAATGAGCAGTTCTTC

V gene: TRBV6-1
clone size: medium-sized
D gene: NA
J gene: TRBJ1-5
CDR3 protein: CAGCRQVDQPQHF
CDR3 DNA: TGTGCCGGCTGCCGGCAGGTGGATCAGCCCCAGCATTTT

V gene: TRBV4-2
clone size: NA
D gene: NA
J gene: TRBJ1-5
CDR3 protein: CASSQDTAQPQHF
CDR3 DNA: TGTGCCAGCAGCCAAGATACCGCTCAGCCCCAGCATTTT

V gene: TRBV20-1
clone size: NA
D gene: NA
J gene: TRBJ1-4
CDR3 protein: CSARAATFNEKLFF
CDR3 DNA: TGCAGTGCTAGGGCCGCCACCTTTAATGAAAAACTGTTTTTT

V gene: TRBV2
clone size: NA
D gene: NA
J gene: TRBJ2-1
CDR3 protein: CAGDDNEQFF
CDR3 DNA: TGTGCCGGTGATGACAATGAGCAGTTCTTC

V gene: TRBV7-7
clone size: few
D gene: NA
J gene: TRBJ1-3
CDR3 protein: CASGYRANSGNTIYF
CDR3 DNA: TGTGCTAGCGGATACAGGGCGAACTCTGGAAACACCATATATTTT

V gene: TRBV7-8
clone size: few
D gene: TRBD2
J gene: TRBJ2-1
CDR3 protein: CASSGVRGGADEQFF
CDR3 DNA: TGTGCCAGCAGCGGAGTCCGCGGGGGGGCAGATGAGCAGTTCTTC

V gene: TRBV6-2/TRBV6-3
clone size: few
D gene: NA
J gene: TRBJ1-6
CDR3 protein: CASSSKGRGNSPLHF
CDR3 DNA: TGTGCCAGCAGTTCCAAAGGACGGGGAAATTCACCCCTCCACTTT

V gene: TRBV7-9
clone size: NA
D gene: NA
J gene: TRBJ2-3
CDR3 protein: CASSLVGAADTQYF
CDR3 DNA: TGTGCCAGCAGCTTAGTGGGGGCGGCAGATACGCAGTATTTT

V gene: TRBV7-8
clone size: NA
D gene: TRBD1
J gene: TRBJ1-4
CDR3 protein: CASSLQAGGEKLFF
CDR3 DNA: TGTGCCAGCAGCTTGCAGGCAGGGGGTGAAAAACTGTTTTTT

V gene: TRBV7-9
clone size: NA
D gene: NA
J gene: TRBJ2-5
CDR3 protein: CASSLYGTQETQYF
CDR3 DNA: TGTGCCAGCAGCTTGTATGGGACCCAAGAGACCCAGTACTTC

V gene: TRBV11-3
clone size: once
D gene: TRBD2
J gene: TRBJ2-7
CDR3 protein: CASSPGLAGPYEQYF
CDR3 DNA: TGTGCCAGCAGCCCGGGACTAGCGGGGCCCTACGAGCAGTACTTC

V gene: TRBV9
clone size: NA
D gene: NA
J gene: TRBJ1-1
CDR3 protein: CASSGGRSAFF
CDR3 DNA: TGTGCCAGCAGCGGAGGTCGGTCAGCTTTCTTT

V gene: TRBV4-2
clone size: NA
D gene: TRBD1
J gene: TRBJ1-5
CDR3 protein: CASSRGQGEFNQPQHF
CDR3 DNA: TGTGCCAGCAGCCGAGGACAGGGGGAGTTCAATCAGCCCCAGCATTTT

V gene: TRBV1
clone size: NA
D gene: NA
J gene: TRBJ1-5
CDR3 protein: CTSSQPAPGGGTNQPQHF
CDR3 DNA: TGCACCAGCAGCCAACCTGCTCCGGGAGGGGGAACTAATCAGCCCCAGCATTTT

V gene: TRBV5-6
clone size: NA
D gene: TRBD1
J gene: TRBJ1-6
CDR3 protein: CASSRGTDSPLHF
CDR3 DNA: TGTGCCAGTAGCCGAGGGACAGATTCACCCCTCCACTTT

V gene: TRBV6-1
clone size: few
D gene: NA
J gene: TRBJ2-6
CDR3 protein: CASSEWGGANVLTF
CDR3 DNA: TGTGCCAGCAGTGAATGGGGTGGGGCCAACGTCCTGACTTTC

V gene: TRBV7-2
clone size: NA
D gene: NA
J gene: TRBJ2-7
CDR3 protein: CASSGVWGSTPYEQYF
CDR3 DNA: TGTGCCAGCAGCGGGGTTTGGGGCTCAACCCCCTACGAGCAGTACTTC

V gene: TRBV21-1
clone size: NA
D gene: NA
J gene: TRBJ2-7
CDR3 protein: CASSRRGQGYSYEQYF
CDR3 DNA: TGTGCCAGCAGCAGGAGGGGACAGGGCTACTCCTACGAGCAGTACTTC

V gene: TRBV15
clone size: few
D gene: NA
J gene: TRBJ2-2
CDR3 protein: CATSRLGQGFGSGELFF
CDR3 DNA: TGTGCCACCAGCAGGCTCGGGCAGGGGTTTGGGTCCGGGGAGCTGTTTTTT

V gene: TRBV30
clone size: few
D gene: NA
J gene: TRBJ1-1
CDR3 protein: CAWSVLGGPPNTEAFF
CDR3 DNA: TGTGCCTGGAGTGTACTCGGTGGCCCCCCTAACACTGAAGCTTTCTTT

V gene: TRBV6-4
clone size: NA
D gene: NA
J gene: TRBJ1-6
CDR3 protein: CASSVDPTGTNSPLHF
CDR3 DNA: TGTGCCAGCAGTGTCGATCCGACAGGAACCAATTCACCCCTCCACTTT

V gene: TRBV6-5
clone size: NA
D gene: NA
J gene: TRBJ2-7
CDR3 protein: CASSSGGPYEQYF
CDR3 DNA: TGTGCCAGCAGTTCAGGGGGGCCCTACGAGCAGTACTTC

V gene: TRBV25-1
clone size: NA
D gene: TRBD1
J gene: TRBJ1-6
CDR3 protein: CASSEGTGNSPLHF
CDR3 DNA: TGTGCCAGCAGTGAGGGGACAGGAAATTCACCCCTCCACTTT